The rows below give T cell receptor beta chains drawn from one sample of a study of beta chain features in type 1 diabetes. Repertoires were generated with immunoSEQ multiplex PCR, while TCRdb's copy carries only in-frame clones and drops some. Here the sample spans over 700,000 clones, about a sixth being singletons. Specimen: naive CD4+ T cells from blood. The receptors come from a woman aged 18-35 years in good health. CDR3s include the opening cysteine and the closing phenylalanine or tryptophan. A D gene is named only where the DNA matches it firmly. Only part of the rows carry a size: once, few, many, or a class if the clone is expanded.

V,J,size,D,DNA,CDR3
TRBV18,TRBJ2-7,-,-,TGTGCCAGCTCACCTAGAGAGGGTGAGCAGTACTTC,CASSPREGEQYF
TRBV4-3,TRBJ2-3,-,-,TGCGCCAGCAGCCAAGAGTCGGGTAGTACAGATACGCAGTATTTT,CASSQESGSTDTQYF
TRBV7-2,TRBJ1-4,-,-,TGTGCCAGCAGCTTATGGTTAGGGGCGAATGAAAAACTGTTTTTT,CASSLWLGANEKLFF
TRBV7-2,TRBJ2-5,-,TRBD2,TGTGCCAGCAGCCCACACGGACTAGCGGGGCACCAAGAGACCCAGTACTTC,CASSPHGLAGHQETQYF
TRBV2,TRBJ2-2,-,-,TGTGCCAGCAGGTCCATGGGGAACACCGGGGAGCTGTTTTTT,CASRSMGNTGELFF
TRBV18,TRBJ2-7,few,TRBD1,TGTGCCAGCTCACCCATAGGTCTCGGGACAGGGTTCTACGAGCAGTACTTC,CASSPIGLGTGFYEQYF
TRBV9,TRBJ2-5,-,-,TGTGCCAGCAGCGCCTGGGGGGAGACCCAGTACTTC,CASSAWGETQYF
TRBV9,TRBJ2-5,-,TRBD2,TGTGCCAGCAGCGTCGCAGCGGGAGGGGTGTGGGAGACCCAGTACTTC,CASSVAAGGVWETQYF
TRBV7-2,TRBJ2-5,few,-,TGTGCCAGCAGCTTACAGGGGAATGGAAAGACCCAGTACTTC,CASSLQGNGKTQYF
TRBV27,TRBJ1-5,-,-,TGTGCCAGCAGTTCGGGGACGGTTGGTAGGCCCCAGCATTTT,CASSSGTVGRPQHF
TRBV15,TRBJ1-1,many,-,TGTGCCACCAGAAAGGGCACTGAAGCTTTCTTT,CATRKGTEAFF
TRBV6-6,TRBJ1-1,-,-,TGTGCCAGCAGTGACACGGCGAACACTGAAGCTTTCTTT,CASSDTANTEAFF
TRBV7-9,TRBJ2-2,-,-,TGTGCCAGCAGCTCCTATTCCAACACCGGGGAGCTGTTTTTT,CASSSYSNTGELFF
TRBV5-1,TRBJ2-2,few,-,TGCGCCAGCAGCTTGGACGGGGGCACCGGGGAGCTGTTTTTT,CASSLDGGTGELFF
TRBV7-2,TRBJ2-1,-,TRBD2,TGTGCCAGCAGCTTAGGCGGCGGGAGAGTCTCCTACAATGAGCAGTTCTTC,CASSLGGGRVSYNEQFF
TRBV4-3,TRBJ2-1,-,-,TGCGCCAGCAGCCAAGATTCGGTTAGCGGAGCAGGATTCTACAATGAGCAGTTCTTC,CASSQDSVSGAGFYNEQFF
TRBV9,TRBJ2-5,-,TRBD1,TGTGCCAGCAGCGGCAGGGGGCAGTTGACCCAGTACTTC,CASSGRGQLTQYF
TRBV4-3,TRBJ2-7,-,-,TGCGCCAGCAGCCAAGATTTCGGGCAGAGCTCCTACGAGCAGTACTTC,CASSQDFGQSSYEQYF
TRBV7-3,TRBJ2-7,-,-,TGTGCCAGCAGCTTGTCGGGGTACTACGAGCAGTACTTC,CASSLSGYYEQYF
TRBV28,TRBJ1-1,-,-,TGTGCCAGCAGTTTCCGGGGCACTGAAGCTTTCTTT,CASSFRGTEAFF
TRBV6-6,TRBJ1-4,-,-,TGTGCCAGCAGTTGGGGAGGGCTTGGTGAAAAACTGTTTTTT,CASSWGGLGEKLFF
TRBV7-9,TRBJ2-7,-,-,TGTGCCAGCAGCCCGAGAAGCGGGCCCTACGAGCAGTACTTC,CASSPRSGPYEQYF
TRBV7-3,TRBJ2-3,few,-,TGTGCCAGCAGCTTAATCCCGGATAGCACAGATACGCAGTATTTT,CASSLIPDSTDTQYF
TRBV7-9,TRBJ1-1,-,TRBD1,TGTGCCAGCAGGTCGACAGGGGGGAACACTGAAGCTTTCTTT,CASRSTGGNTEAFF
TRBV5-1,TRBJ2-1,-,TRBD1,TGCGCCAGCAGCCCGGAACCCCGACAGGGCGGTGAGCAGTTCTTC,CASSPEPRQGGEQFF
TRBV4-1,TRBJ2-1,-,-,TGCGCCAGCAGCCAGGGGCCGATCAATGAGCAGTTCTTC,CASSQGPINEQFF
TRBV28,TRBJ2-7,few,-,TGTGCCAGCAGTACCCAGGTACCTTACGAGCAGTACTTC,CASSTQVPYEQYF
TRBV6-5,TRBJ2-1,-,-,TGTGCCAGTACGCTTTCAGGGACATCCTACAATGAGCAGTTCTTC,CASTLSGTSYNEQFF
TRBV5-4,TRBJ2-1,-,-,TGTGCCAGCAGCCGGAAATTTAGCGGCAACAAAAATGAGCAGTTCTTC,CASSRKFSGNKNEQFF
TRBV7-3,TRBJ2-3,-,-,TGTGCCAGCAGCTTAACCCATAGGACAGATACGCAGTATTTT,CASSLTHRTDTQYF
TRBV25-1,TRBJ2-5,few,-,TGTGCCAGCAGTGTATTTGAGACCCAGTACTTC,CASSVFETQYF
TRBV11-2,TRBJ2-3,-,-,TGTGCCAGCAGCTTAGTAAGGACCACACGCACAGATACGCAGTATTTT,CASSLVRTTRTDTQYF
TRBV27,TRBJ2-7,few,-,TGTGCCAGCAGTTTACAACAGGGAGCACTGTACTTC,CASSLQQGALYF
TRBV5-4,TRBJ2-1,-,-,TGTGCCAGCACGTTCGCGACGACTAGTCCCTACAATGAGCAGTTCTTC,CASTFATTSPYNEQFF
TRBV15,TRBJ2-2,-,-,TGTGCCACCAGCCGAGCGGGGGGACAGGGCTCCGGGGAGCTGTTTTTT,CATSRAGGQGSGELFF
TRBV9,TRBJ2-5,-,-,TGTGCCAGCAGCGCACAACCGACTAACCAAGAGACCCAGTACTTC,CASSAQPTNQETQYF
TRBV7-9,TRBJ2-1,few,-,TGTGCCAGCAGCTTCCGGGACCCTTCGGATGAGCAGTTCTTC,CASSFRDPSDEQFF
TRBV19,TRBJ2-3,-,-,TGTGCCAGTTCACGCTTAGCGGTTTACACAGATACGCAGTATTTT,CASSRLAVYTDTQYF
TRBV19,TRBJ2-6,few,-,TGTGCCAGTAGTATAGATCTCGCGGCTGGGGCCAACGTCCTGACTTTC,CASSIDLAAGANVLTF
TRBV5-1,TRBJ2-2,-,-,TGCGCCAGCAGCTTGACCGTCGGGCGAACCGGGGAGCTGTTTTTT,CASSLTVGRTGELFF
TRBV11-2,TRBJ2-3,-,-,TGTGCCAGCAGCACCAGACAGACAGATACGCAGTATTTT,CASSTRQTDTQYF
TRBV11-2,TRBJ2-1,few,TRBD2,TGTGCCAGCAGCTTAGTAGGCGGGAGTACCGCCCGCAATGAGCAGTTCTTC,CASSLVGGSTARNEQFF
TRBV28,TRBJ2-1,-,-,TGTGCCAGCACTTCACCGGACGCATTCTCCTACAATGAGCAGTTCTTC,CASTSPDAFSYNEQFF
TRBV7-9,TRBJ2-3,-,TRBD1,TGTGCCAGCAGCTTTCGGGGACAGGGGGCAGGAGATACGCAGTATTTT,CASSFRGQGAGDTQYF
TRBV19,TRBJ2-1,-,TRBD2,TGTGCCAGTAGTATAAGGAGCTCTAGCGGCAAGGTTTGGAATGAGCAGTTCTTC,CASSIRSSSGKVWNEQFF
TRBV5-4,TRBJ2-5,-,-,TGTGCCAGCAGCTCCTCCCCCCAAGAGACCCAGTACTTC,CASSSSPQETQYF
TRBV5-1,TRBJ2-1,few,TRBD2,TGCGCCAGCAGCTCCGGACTAGCGTCCTACAATGAGCAGTTCTTC,CASSSGLASYNEQFF